The 23 T cell receptor beta chains listed next were all sequenced from one sample in a study of blood T cell repertoires in COVID-19. Clones were sequenced by immunoSEQ multiplex PCR, and TCRdb holds only the in-frame ones, with some missing. The sample includes roughly 100,000 clones, roughly 72% seen only once; the top ten take roughly 6.2%. The material sequenced was peripheral blood. The receptor set was obtained from an older man with acute or convalescent COVID-19.

The chain links TRBV4-1 to TRBJ2-3; D is possibly TRBD2 (5 bases). The CDR3 is 15 residues long. V was pared by 4 bases and J by 6 bases, with 17 bases between. Germline loops: CDR1 MGHRA, CDR2 YSYEKL. This CDR3 reads CASSPTLGSLDTQYF. The CDR3 DNA reads TGCGCCAGCAGCCCAACACTAGGGAGTCTTGATACGCAGTATTTT.

This clone was recorded a few times. The chain is built from TRBV11-3 and TRBJ2-3; 14 bases align to TRBD2. This CDR3 has 18 residues. V shed 1 base, J shed 3 bases, and the junction held 6 bases outside the gene matches. The V gene's germline CDR1 is SGHNT and CDR2 YENEEA. The CDR3 sequence is CASSLGPWTSGRTDTQYF. CDR3 nucleotide sequence: TGTGCCAGCAGCTTAGGCCCTTGGACTAGCGGGAGGACAGATACGCAGTATTTT.

CDR3 in DNA: TGTGCCAGCAGCCCCTTAGGGGGTAATACCGGGGAGCTGTTTTTT. Encoded protein: CASSPLGGNTGELFF. The rearrangement uses TRBV7-3 and TRBJ2-2; D is perhaps TRBD1 (6 bases). Trimming removed 5 bases from V and 5 bases from J, with 15 bases in between. The CDR3 sequence is 15 residues long. The germline V gene encodes CDR1 SGHTA and CDR2 FQGTGA.

V and J are TRBV27 and TRBJ1-1, with TRBD1 as a possible D gene (5 bases). Germline assignment: CDR1 MNHEY and CDR2 SMNVEV (reference sequence). The V end lost 5 bases, the J end lost 12 bases, and 25 bases lay between the germline ends. This CDR3 is 15 amino acids long. The CDR3 DNA follows: TGTGCCAGCAGTCTCCCAAAGGCCGGGGGGGGTGAGACTTTCTTT. Its protein product is CASSLPKAGGGETFF.

This sequence joins TRBV6-5 and TRBJ2-1, with D possibly TRBD1 on 8 matching bases. The CDR3 loop spans 13 amino acids. V lost 6 bases and J lost 8, with 14 bases in between. Germline V gene lookup returns CDR1 MNHEY and CDR2 SVGAGI. The CDR3 region is CASRRTGRDEQFF. The CDR3 DNA follows: TGTGCCAGCAGAAGGACAGGGAGGGATGAGCAGTTCTTC.

V gene TRBV18 combines with J gene TRBJ1-5, with D unresolved. The CDR3 is 12 residues long. CDR1 is KGHSH, CDR2 LQKENI, per germline. V was trimmed by 6 bases and J by 3 bases, leaving 6 bases between them. CDR3: CASSLSNQPQHF. CDR3 nucleotide sequence: TGTGCCAGCTCCCTGTCCAATCAGCCCCAGCATTTT.

V and J are TRBV3-1 (or the pseudogene TRBV3-2) and TRBJ2-7; D is undetermined. The CDR3 contains 13 residues. Germline CDR1 LGHDT, CDR2 YNNKEL (reference sequence). Between the trimmed V and J ends, which lost 4 bases and 3 bases, there was a span of 10 bases. In DNA, the CDR3 is TGTGCCAGCAGCCCTGATGACTTCTACGAGCAGTACTTC. It codes for CASSPDDFYEQYF.

This clone was counted a few times. The V gene is TRBV5-1, the J gene TRBJ2-7, with 8 positions matching TRBD2. CDR3 length: 14 amino acids. Germline loops: CDR1 SGHRS, CDR2 YFSETQ. With V trimmed by 3 bases and J by 4 bases, 6 bases remained unmatched. The CDR3 DNA reads TGCGCCAGCAGCTCCCTTGAGCGGGAGTACGAGCAGTACTTC. The encoded protein is CASSSLEREYEQYF. The entire variable domain, with the rest obtained from reference TRBV5-1 and TRBJ2-7, is as follows: KAGVTQTPRYLIKTRGQQVTLSCSPISGHRSVSWYQQTPGQGLQFLFEYFSETQRNKGNFPGRFSGRQFSNSRSEMNVSTLELGDSALYLCASSSLEREYEQYFGPGTRLTVT.

This chain links TRBV9 with TRBJ2-7, with D uncertain. V was clipped by 3 bases and J by 4 bases, with 11 bases between them. The CDR3 has 13 amino acids. Per the germline V gene, CDR1 is SGDLS and CDR2 is YYNGEE. The CDR3 DNA reads as TGTGCCAGCAGCGCGACTCCCTGGTACGAGCAGTACTTC. Translating gives CASSATPWYEQYF.

The table lists this clone with a few counts. The chain carries TRBV6-6 and TRBJ2-5, with TRBD1 identical over 8 bases. V lost 6 bases, J lost 4 bases, and 7 bases stayed unmatched. CDR1 and CDR2 (germline): MNHNY, SVGAGI (reference sequence). The CDR3 totals 14 residues. CDR3 in amino acids: CASSARQGSETQYF. Here the CDR3 DNA reads TGTGCCAGCAGCGCCAGACAGGGGTCAGAGACCCAGTACTTC.

Worth noting for this clone: Other DNA sequences of this sample code for an identical CDR3. This chain connects TRBV5-4 to TRBJ2-5; 8 bases match TRBD2. This CDR3 comprises 15 residues. CDR1 and CDR2 from the germline V gene are SGHNT and YYREEE (reference sequence). V trimming: 0 bases; J trimming: 2 bases; junction bases outside the gene matches: 3. The CDR3 nucleotides read TGTGCCAGCAGCTTGGAAGCGGGGGATCAAGAGACCCAGTACTTC. This encodes CASSLEAGDQETQYF.

The chain couples TRBV7-2 to TRBJ1-6, with unresolved D. Germline loops: CDR1 SGHTA, CDR2 FQGNSA. Trimming took 1 base from V and 2 from J, leaving 6 bases between them. This CDR3 has 15 amino acids. The CDR3 nucleotides read TGTGCCAGCAGCTTAGTCAGGACCTATAATTCACCCCTCCACTTT. This sequence encodes CASSLVRTYNSPLHF.

This chain connects TRBV6-6 to TRBJ2-1; the match to TRBD2 covers 8 bases. The V segment lost 7 bases and the J segment 10 bases; nucleotides outside the gene matches: 15. In germline, CDR1 is MNHNY, CDR2 SVGAGI (reference sequence). This CDR3 is built from 15 residues. CDR3 sequence: CASIRAGGLQGEQFF. The CDR3 nucleotides are TGTGCCAGCATCAGGGCGGGAGGTTTACAAGGGGAGCAGTTCTTC.

The rearrangement joins TRBV5-4 to TRBJ1-6; 9 bases match TRBD1. There are 14 residues in the CDR3. Trimming at V came to 6 bases and at J to 7 bases, leaving 5 bases not matched to a gene. CDR1 is SGHNT and CDR2 is YYREEE in the germline V gene (reference sequence). The CDR3 sequence is CASTLDRGNSPLHF. The CDR3 region has the DNA TGTGCCAGCACCCTCGACAGGGGGAATTCACCCCTCCACTTT.

The genes are TRBV5-1 and TRBJ2-2, with D unresolved. The CDR3 spans 13 residues. Trimming pared 0 bases from V and 6 bases from J, leaving 6 bases between. Germline-derived CDR1 and CDR2 are SGHRS and YFSETQ. The CDR3 protein is CASSLGLAGELFF. CDR3 nucleotides: TGCGCCAGCAGCTTGGGGCTAGCCGGGGAGCTGTTTTTT.

The rearrangement joins TRBV28 to TRBJ1-5; TRBD1 matches 7 bases. The CDR3 totals 14 residues. CDR1 is MDHEN, CDR2 SYDVKM, per germline. Germline trimming cut 6 bases from V and 6 bases from J; bases unmatched to any gene: 8. For the CDR3, the DNA is TGTGCCAGCAGAGATACAGGGGTCAGTCAGCCCCAGCATTTT. It codes for CASRDTGVSQPQHF. The whole variable domain, remainder taken from reference TRBV28 and TRBJ1-5, is DVKVTQSSRYLVKRTGEKVFLECVQDMDHENMFWYRQDPGLGLRLIYFSYDVKMKEKGDIPEGYSVSREKKERFSLILESASTNQTSMYLCASRDTGVSQPQHFGDGTRLSIL.

This clone was observed a handful of times. The chain combines TRBV4-2 with TRBJ2-5; 7 bases align to TRBD1. V shed 0 bases and J 2 bases; nucleotides not matched to a gene: 9. Looked up from germline, CDR1 is LGHNA and CDR2 is YNFKEQ. The CDR3 covers 17 residues. In nucleotides, the CDR3 is TGTGCCAGCAGCCAAGAGGGAAGCTACAGGGGTCAAGAGACCCAGTACTTC. The encoded protein is CASSQEGSYRGQETQYF.

The table lists this clone with many counts. The rearrangement links TRBV28 to TRBJ2-7; 13 nucleotides match TRBD2. Trimming took 7 bases from V and 3 from J; bases not matched to a gene: 6. The CDR3 totals 15 residues. Germline V gene lookup returns CDR1 MDHEN and CDR2 SYDVKM. The DNA of the CDR3 is TGTGCCAGCAACCAACTAGCGGGAGGGTTCTACGAGCAGTACTTC. Its protein is CASNQLAGGFYEQYF.

This chain uses TRBV5-1 with TRBJ1-2; D unresolved. Trimming left V 2 bases short and J 0 bases short, with 5 bases between. CDR1 and CDR2 (germline): SGHRS, YFSETQ. This CDR3 region has 13 residues. Here the CDR3 DNA reads TGCGCCAGCAGCTTATCAGCTAACTATGGCTACACCTTC. Translated, it gives CASSLSANYGYTF.

This rearrangement joins TRBV5-1 to TRBJ2-7, with 10 bases aligning to TRBD2. Germline loops: CDR1 SGHRS, CDR2 YFSETQ. After removal of 0 bases from V and 7 bases from J, the junction contained 7 bases not matched to a gene. CDR3 length equals 15 residues. This CDR3 is CASSLAPSGSREQYF. In nucleotides, the CDR3 is TGCGCCAGCAGCTTGGCCCCTAGCGGGAGTAGAGAGCAGTACTTC.

At least ten counts were recorded for this clone. The rearrangement links TRBV5-1 to TRBJ2-7; TRBD2 matches 9 bases. Germline values: CDR1 SGHRS, CDR2 YFSETQ. The trim removed 0 bases at V and 3 bases at J, leaving 7 bases unmatched. CDR3 length equals 16 residues. CDR3 nucleotide sequence: TGCGCCAGCAGCTTGGGAGGGGCTAGCGGGGTCTACGAGCAGTACTTC. It yields the protein CASSLGGASGVYEQYF.

The J gene is TRBJ2-1, the V gene TRBV29-1; 8 positions agree with TRBD2. The junction had 15 bases not matched to a gene; V was cut back by 4 bases and J by 4 bases. Germline lookup yields CDR1 SQVTM and CDR2 ANQGSEA. The CDR3 covers 17 residues. In DNA form, the CDR3 reads TGCAGCGTTGTGGCTGGAGCGGGAGTTAGTTGGTACAATGAGCAGTTCTTC. This encodes CSVVAGAGVSWYNEQFF.

The CDR3 DNA reads as TGTGCCAGTAGTGCGTCGGAGATGCGGCCCCAGCATTTT. Its translation is CASSASEMRPQHF. The rearrangement joins TRBV19 to TRBJ1-5, with D unresolved. CDR3 length: 13 residues. Deletions cut 5 bases from V and 9 bases from J, with 14 bases between. From germline, CDR1 is LNHDA and CDR2 SQIVND (reference sequence).